Listed below are T cell receptor beta chains from one sample, sequenced in a study of technical replicates of blood from several donors. Libraries were prepared by immunoSEQ multiplex PCR; TCRdb keeps only in-frame clonotypes and omits some of them. This sample carries 45,000 to 55,000 clones, around 95% of them seen once, and the ten largest clones take 0.22%. Sequenced input: T cells isolated from PBMCs. The receptors were gathered from a human donor in good health. The CDR3 runs from the conserved cysteine through the conserved F or W. Fields, in order: V gene, D gene, J gene, CDR3 length, clone size, CDR3 protein, CDR3 DNA. A D gene is named only where the DNA matches it firmly. Clone size is stated in some rows and not others, as once, few, many or a class when expanded.

TRBV9	TRBD1	TRBJ1-3	18	-	CASGGDRTGSFSGNTIYF	TGTGCCAGCGGTGGGGACAGGACTGGCTCCTTCTCTGGAAACACCATATATTTT
TRBV6-5	TRBD1	TRBJ1-1	11	-	CASRAGGEAFF	TGTGCCAGCAGGGCAGGGGGTGAAGCTTTCTTT
TRBV9	-	TRBJ1-1	12	-	CASNNLNTEAFF	TGTGCCAGCAACAATCTGAACACTGAAGCTTTCTTT
TRBV18	TRBD1	TRBJ2-5	14	once	CASSVTGVRETQYF	TGTGCCAGCTCAGTTACAGGGGTGCGAGAGACCCAGTACTTC
TRBV5-4	TRBD1	TRBJ2-2	15	-	CASSPPGQGTGELFF	TGTGCCAGCAGCCCACCGGGACAGGGGACCGGGGAGCTGTTTTTT
TRBV5-1	TRBD2	TRBJ2-5	19	-	CASSLIILGVAGIQETQYF	TGCGCCAGCAGCTTAATAATCTTGGGAGTAGCGGGCATCCAAGAGACCCAGTACTTC
TRBV7-8	TRBD2	TRBJ2-7	16	-	CASSPGGIAGTYEQYF	TGTGCCAGCAGTCCCGGGGGGATAGCGGGGACCTACGAGCAGTACTTC
TRBV6-5	-	TRBJ2-3	14	-	CASSYVLSSDTQYF	TGTGCCAGCAGTTACGTACTATCATCAGATACGCAGTATTTT
TRBV28	-	TRBJ2-7	12	-	CASRLSTSEQYF	TGTGCCAGCAGACTTTCCACGAGCGAGCAGTACTTC
TRBV5-1	TRBD1	TRBJ1-5	15	few	CASSQGGQGNQPQHF	TGCGCCAGCAGCCAGGGGGGACAGGGCAATCAGCCCCAGCATTTT
TRBV5-1	TRBD1	TRBJ1-2	14	-	CASSRDMDRDGYTF	TGCGCCAGCAGCCGTGATATGGACAGGGATGGCTACACCTTC
TRBV7-9	TRBD1	TRBJ1-1	13	-	CASTQGGSGEAFF	TGTGCCAGCACGCAAGGGGGCAGCGGTGAAGCTTTCTTT
TRBV10-3	TRBD1	TRBJ1-6	17	once	CAISKKQGGQGTSPLHF	TGTGCCATCAGCAAGAAGCAGGGGGGACAGGGGACCTCACCCCTCCACTTT
TRBV6-6	TRBD1	TRBJ1-2	15	-	CASSLPPGQNPGYTF	TGTGCCAGCAGTTTGCCACCGGGACAGAATCCTGGCTACACCTTC
TRBV10-3	-	TRBJ2-2	12	-	CAIRGGTRELFF	TGTGCCATCAGGGGGGGAACCAGGGAGCTGTTTTTT
TRBV6-5	TRBD1	TRBJ1-4	15	-	CASSYPRGTNEKLFF	TGTGCCAGCAGTTACCCCAGGGGGACTAATGAAAAACTGTTTTTT
TRBV7-9	-	TRBJ1-6	14	-	CASSSDSNNSPLHF	TGTGCCAGCAGCTCGGACAGCAATAATTCACCCCTCCACTTT
TRBV10-2	-	TRBJ2-7	15	-	CASSESTGLMYEQYF	TGCGCCAGCAGTGAGTCGACAGGACTCATGTACGAGCAGTACTTC
TRBV5-1	-	TRBJ2-4	18	-	CASSKTSGGKLAKNIQYF	TGCGCCAGCAGCAAGACTAGTGGAGGGAAGTTAGCCAAAAACATTCAGTACTTC
TRBV7-3	-	TRBJ2-2	14	-	CASSHGQTTGELFF	TGTGCCAGCAGCCATGGACAGACTACCGGGGAGCTGTTTTTT
TRBV5-4	TRBD2	TRBJ2-1	15	-	CASSSREASYNEQFF	TGTGCCAGCAGCTCGCGGGAGGCTTCCTACAATGAGCAGTTCTTC
TRBV9	-	TRBJ1-4	15	-	CASSPYSATNEKLFF	TGTGCCAGCAGCCCTTACAGTGCAACTAATGAAAAACTGTTTTTT
TRBV15	-	TRBJ1-1	12	few	CATRRGSGEAFF	TGTGCCACCAGGAGGGGGTCCGGTGAAGCTTTCTTT
TRBV15	-	TRBJ1-6	15	-	CATSRGGSYNSPLHF	TGTGCCACCAGCAGGGGGGGGTCCTATAATTCACCCCTCCACTTT
TRBV9	TRBD1	TRBJ1-1	16	-	CASSVGTGGMNTEAFF	TGTGCCAGCAGCGTGGGGACAGGAGGTATGAACACTGAAGCTTTCTTT
TRBV5-6	-	TRBJ2-1	16	-	CASSLSWGDAYNEQFF	TGTGCCAGCAGCTTGTCGTGGGGGGACGCCTACAATGAGCAGTTCTTC
TRBV7-9	TRBD1	TRBJ2-7	14	-	CASSLGTGWFEQYF	TGTGCCAGCAGCCTGGGGACAGGGTGGTTTGAGCAGTACTTC
TRBV28	-	TRBJ2-7	12	-	CASTLQGYEQYF	TGTGCCAGCACCCTTCAGGGGTACGAGCAGTACTTC
TRBV10-3	TRBD1	TRBJ1-2	15	-	CAISRTGSSNYGYTF	TGTGCCATCAGTCGGACAGGGTCATCTAACTATGGCTACACCTTC
TRBV11-3	-	TRBJ2-1	12	-	CASSFTFYWQFF	TGTGCCAGCAGCTTTACGTTCTACTGGCAGTTCTTC
TRBV29-1	TRBD1	TRBJ2-3	13	-	CSVDLTGGGNQYF	TGCAGCGTTGACTTGACAGGGGGGGGGAACCAGTATTTT
TRBV18	-	TRBJ2-1	12	-	CASSPVHNEQFF	TGTGCCAGCTCACCCGTTCACAATGAGCAGTTCTTC
TRBV29-1	-	TRBJ2-5	15	-	CSVEGGYPQAETQYF	TGCAGCGTTGAAGGGGGCTACCCCCAGGCAGAGACCCAGTACTTC
TRBV29-1	-	TRBJ2-6	13	-	CSVAPIGANVLTF	TGCAGCGTTGCTCCTATCGGGGCCAACGTCCTGACTTTC
TRBV28	TRBD1	TRBJ2-6	15	once	CASSPDRAGANVLTF	TGTGCCAGCAGTCCCGACAGGGCTGGGGCCAACGTCCTGACTTTC
TRBV18	TRBD1	TRBJ1-1	16	-	CASSPLEGTVHTEAFF	TGTGCCAGCTCACCCCTCGAAGGGACAGTTCACACTGAAGCTTTCTTT
TRBV5-1	TRBD2	TRBJ2-3	17	-	CASSLTSGGARTDTQYF	TGCGCCAGCAGCCTGACTAGCGGGGGGGCCCGGACAGATACGCAGTATTTT
TRBV6-5	TRBD2	TRBJ2-1	15	-	CASSVGGTSYNEQFF	TGTGCCAGCAGCGTCGGGGGGACCTCCTACAATGAGCAGTTCTTC
TRBV5-1	-	TRBJ1-1	15	once	CASSFRQTGNTEAFF	TGCGCCAGCAGCTTTCGACAGACGGGGAACACTGAAGCTTTCTTT
TRBV6-5	-	TRBJ2-4	13	-	CASSSAGAGIQYF	TGTGCCAGCAGTTCCGCAGGGGCGGGCATTCAGTACTTC